This T cell receptor (beta chain) is drawn from a study of CD8 T cells in Susac syndrome (dated by TCRdb to between 2019 and 2020). Regarding the complete study: Whether CD8+ T cell activation and differentiation in Susac syndrome was antigen driven was tested using repertoire sequencing. CD8+ T cell repertoire clonality was compared between more than 9 healthy donors, roughly 14 Susac syndrome patients and 15 multiple sclerosis patients. Overall study results and their limits: The study acknowledged that relatively few individuals were included in the TCR sequencing and HLA analysis.

There are 16 amino acids in the CDR3, from cysteine to phenylalanine inclusive. Just CDR3 DNA is preserved here, 48 bases in frame from base 1. Sequences GTSNPN (CDR1) and SVGIG (CDR2) are obtained from the germline V gene (reference sequence). Trimming accounts for 2 bases at V and 2 bases at J, while the number of junction bases matched to no gene is 9. Comments on this clonotype: The antigen it binds to is not known. No clone much larger than this one lies a single base away; base qualities are absent.

High-throughput TCR beta sequencing profiled peripheral blood CD8+ and CD4+ T cells from healthy donors, Susac syndrome patients and multiple sclerosis patients. The multiple sclerosis controls were treatment-naive patients whose relapsing-remitting disease, either stable or active, fulfilled the revised McDonald criteria. Bulk CD8+ and CD4+ T cells were purified by magnetic negative isolation, whereas CD8+ TEMRA cells were enriched by FACS. Blood was collected in EDTA tubes and processed within 24 hours, with PBMCs isolated through density gradient centrifugation. PBMCs intended for TCR sequencing were cryopreserved in liquid nitrogen and were subsequently thawed in a 37 degrees C water bath. The sorted or isolated CD4+, CD8+ and CD8+ TEMRA cells had a purity of 90% or higher. RNA was extracted using the RNeasy kit, and roughly 0.5 to 1 microgram was reverse transcribed with random hexamers. The immunoSEQ multiplex PCR assay, which covers 54 Vbeta and 13 Jbeta segments, was used to amplify TCR beta CDR3 regions. PCR amplification bias was corrected by using a synthetic template baseline for primer optimization and computational correction. Processing in the source paper ran as follows. Reads were annotated to V, D and J genes per IMGT and analyzed with immunoSEQ Analyzer, keeping only productive sequences. Clonality was computed as one minus Shannon entropy normalized by log2 of the number of productive unique sequences. For each patient and control, public and private clones were evaluated among the 100 most prevalent clones. A clone was defined as Susac-specific if it was absent from the healthy and MS cohorts, from about a thousand published viral clones and from other ImmuneACCESS disease sequences. Through fastp at Q25 and MiXCR, TCRdb rebuilt clones from the public reads, retaining in-frame beta chains. Rows matching on CDR3 protein sequence are summarized as one entry with the most common DNA and genes. The V and J calls were not made by the authors but by TCRdb's processing. Present in this sample are 400,000 to 550,000 distinct CDR3 sequences, around 85% of which were seen just once. Roughly 0.11% of the sample is held by the ten biggest clonotypes.

The receptor comes from a human donor with multiple sclerosis. What was sequenced was CD8+ T cells from PBMCs. Recombination joined TRBV30 with TRBJ2-7, with 10 bases matching TRBD1. CDR3 loop: CAWSFRWTGGPYEQYF. In nucleotide form, the sequence is TGTGCCTGGAGTTTCCGCTGGACAGGGGGTCCCTACGAGCAGTACTTC.